The clone carrying this T cell receptor beta chain has a count of ten or more. What it recognizes is unknown. Time point meaning: patch test 2, 6 weeks after DPC sensitization. The treatment denotes: therapeutic diphenylcyclopropenone sensitization with weekly scalp DPC. MiXCR, applied by TCRdb to the RACE reads, yields one record per CDR3 protein. The data hold 65,000 to 100,000 distinct CDR3 sequences, with around 7% observed a single time. The length of the CDR3 is 17 residues. The germline gives CDR1 SEHNR, CDR2 FQNEAQ (reference sequence). Between the trimmed V and J ends, which lost 6 bases and 2 bases, there was a span of 22 bases. This sample is drawn from a study of human T cells and chemical hapten exposure. Regarding the study as a whole: Unchanged with DPC sensitization were TCRs above 1 in 1000 frequency. Positively correlated with patch test score were the counts of PT1 expanded TCRs.

The sequenced sample was whole blood, obtained in connection with sensitization to the hapten diphenylcyclopropenone (DPC). The receptor was derived from a woman aged 25 to 39 with alopecia areata. Some clones in this sample may be carry-over from other donors' samples. This sequence joins TRBV7-9 and TRBJ2-5, with D perhaps TRBD1 (6 bases). The CDR3 DNA follows: TGTGCCAGCAGGCGCGGCAGTCTGTGGGGGCCTCAAGAGACCCAGTACTTC. This sequence encodes CASRRGSLWGPQETQYF.